Below, 9 T cell receptor beta chains from the same sample are listed, as sequenced in a study of regulatory T cells in long-lasting Graves disease. Specified time point: newly diagnosed GD, antithyroid drugs for less than 3 months. Making the TCR library involved RNA that had been extracted from PBMCs. With iRepertoire HTBI primers and Arm-PCR of CDR3 regions, TCR beta libraries were built. TCRdb processed the multiplex PCR reads anew with MiXCR; each CDR3 protein has one entry. The sample has under 450,000 distinct CDR3 sequences; over 9.5% are singletons. These data were also reused for a study on T cells in Graves' hyperthyroidism and ophthalmopathy.

Sample: peripheral blood mononuclear cells (PBMCs), taken at new diagnosis, from a patient treated with antithyroid drugs. These receptors were obtained from a woman aged 18 to 35 with Graves disease.

This clonotype was seen a few times. A single base separates this from a much larger clone, so it may be a read error. This chain links TRBV12-3 or TRBV12-4 with TRBJ1-2; D is unclear. The V end lost 8 bases, the J end lost 11 bases, and 15 bases lay between the germline ends. The CDR3 spans 11 residues. The CDR3 region is CASGQLRGYTF. The DNA for the CDR3 is TGTGCCAGCGGTCAACTCCGAGGGTACACCTTC.

There are many counts of this clonotype. V usage is TRBV7-9 and J usage is TRBJ1-6; 7 nucleotides match TRBD1. This CDR3 has 18 residues. The V and J ends lost 1 base and 1 base, in that order; junction bases with no gene match: 7. Germline lookup yields CDR1 SEHNR and CDR2 FQNEAQ (reference sequence). The CDR3, as DNA: TGTGCCAGCAGCTTAGGACAGGGTGAAGGGTCCTATAATTCACCCCTCCACTTT. Its protein is CASSLGQGEGSYNSPLHF.

There are many counts of this clonotype. The V call is TRBV7-2, the J call TRBJ1-3, with a weak D call TRBD1 (6 bases). Trimming stripped 1 base from V and 3 bases from J, with 16 bases between. The CDR3 consists of 17 residues. Germline-derived CDR1 and CDR2 are SGHTA and FQGNSA. DNA of the CDR3: TGTGCCAGCAGCTTAGTGGTGGGGGCTTCGGATGGAAACACCATATATTTT. This translates into CASSLVVGASDGNTIYF.

This clonotype has just a few counts. The V gene is TRBV4-3, the J gene TRBJ2-7, with TRBD1 identical over 9 bases. The junction had 7 bases not matched to a gene; V was cut back by 4 bases and J by 0 bases. The CDR3 is made up of 16 amino acids. Germline values: CDR1 LGHNA, CDR2 YSLEER. The CDR3 reads CASSRNNRGLSYEQYF. CDR3 bases: TGCGCCAGCAGCCGAAACAACAGGGGGCTCTCCTACGAGCAGTACTTC.

This clonotype was found many times. The gene calls are TRBV20-1 and TRBJ2-5; the D gene is possibly TRBD2 (5 bases). The CDR3 consists of 13 residues. Between the trimmed V and J ends, which lost 1 base and 2 bases, there was a span of 8 bases. CDR1 DFQATT and CDR2 SNEGSKA come from the germline V gene (reference sequence). The CDR3 here is CSARGGVQETQYF. CDR3 nucleotide sequence: TGCAGTGCTAGAGGGGGAGTTCAAGAGACCCAGTACTTC.

This clonotype was observed many times. V is TRBV6-1 and J is TRBJ1-2; D possibly corresponds to TRBD1 (5 bases). V lost 6 bases and J lost 3, with 17 bases in between. The CDR3 sequence is 15 residues long. Germline lookup yields CDR1 MNHNS and CDR2 SASEGT. CDR3 sequence: CASRDPRGEDYGYTF. For the CDR3, the DNA is TGTGCCAGCAGGGACCCCCGGGGGGAGGACTATGGCTACACCTTC.

In its sample, this clonotype was seen many times. J is TRBJ2-1 and V is TRBV28, with 8 bases lining up with TRBD1. In germline, CDR1 is MDHEN, CDR2 SYDVKM. Trimming took 3 bases from V and 6 from J; bases not matched to a gene: 7. The CDR3 consists of 15 residues. CDR3 amino acids: CASSFDRGFLNEQFF. CDR3 bases: TGTGCCAGCAGTTTCGACAGGGGATTCCTCAATGAGCAGTTCTTC.

This clonotype was seen repeatedly, ten times or more. The V call is TRBV3-2, the J call TRBJ2-1; TRBD1 reflects the table's D call only, with no check against the DNA. TRBV3-2 is listed as a pseudogene. CDR3 length equals 14 residues. CDR3 in DNA: TGTGCCAGCAGCCAAGGACCCCGCGGGGGTGAGCAGTTCTTC. Protein: CASSQGPRGGEQFF.

This clonotype was recorded at least ten times. V usage is TRBV20-1 and J usage is TRBJ1-1; 9 bases fit TRBD1. Unmatched junction bases numbered 11, after V lost 3 bases and J lost 6 bases. The CDR3 runs 15 residues. Germline CDR1 and CDR2: DFQATT and SNEGSKA (reference sequence). CDR3 region: CSARDRGPLYPEAFF. CDR3 bases: TGCAGTGCTAGGGACAGGGGTCCGCTCTACCCTGAAGCTTTCTTT.